This entry concerns a single T cell receptor beta chain. Its antigen is currently unknown. The data stem from a study of PD-1 blockade in classical Hodgkin lymphoma. General study results and limits: Diminished baseline TCR diversity has been reported in newly diagnosed patients relative to healthy donors.

Germline values: CDR1 SGHTS, CDR2 YDEGEE. Deletions cut 1 base from V and 9 bases from J, with 14 bases between. This CDR3 is 15 amino acids long. Some clones are missing from TCRdb's copy, which holds only in-frame ones; the method was immunoSEQ multiplex PCR. This repertoire shows about 19,000 clones, 75% to 85% found once; its top ten account for approximately 22%. Time point specified: cycle 4 day 1 (C4D1), after five to seven weeks of nivolumab. Each patient relapsed following autologous stem cell transplantation, and prior brentuximab vedotin exposure differed. Responses achieved at best were complete response, partial response or progressive disease.

This sequence joins TRBV5-8 and TRBJ1-6; D possibly corresponds to TRBD1 (5 bases). The source was peripheral blood mononuclear cells (PBMCs), collected before the fourth cycle of nivolumab. The receptor comes from a human donor with classical Hodgkin lymphoma. The CDR3 sequence: CASSLLGPIGSPLHF. The CDR3 DNA reads TGTGCCAGCAGCTTGCTGGGGCCCATTGGTTCACCCCTCCACTTT.